Listed here are 30 T cell receptor beta chains from one sample, sequenced in a study of blood T cell repertoires in COVID-19. The data were produced by immunoSEQ multiplex PCR, yet TCRdb's version contains in-frame clones alone and is incomplete. This table holds more than 95,000 clones, 85% to 90% found once. Sequencing was carried out using peripheral blood. All receptors derive from a human donor in a cohort sampled during active COVID-19.

The chain joins TRBV6-5 to TRBJ2-1, with a weak D call TRBD2 (6 bases). Germline-derived CDR1 and CDR2 are MNHEY and SVGAGI. The CDR3 sequence is 14 residues long. V gave up 8 bases and J gave up 7 bases, with 18 bases separating them. CDR3 residues: CASLARVGRNEQFF. For the CDR3, the DNA is TGTGCCAGCCTGGCCAGGGTAGGGAGGAATGAGCAGTTCTTC.

This chain uses TRBV2 with TRBJ2-1; D perhaps matches TRBD1 (6 bases). V was cut by 2 bases and J by 3 bases, with 11 bases left in between. CDR3 length: 15 amino acids. CDR1 and CDR2 from the germline V gene are SNHLY and FYNNEI. CDR3 sequence (DNA): TGTGCCAGCAGTGAATCCGGACAGTACTACAATGAGCAGTTCTTC. Its translation: CASSESGQYYNEQFF.

The chain recombines TRBV19 with TRBJ1-1, with 12 nucleotides matching TRBD1. Germline V gene lookup returns CDR1 LNHDA and CDR2 SQIVND (reference sequence). The CDR3 contains 16 residues. J gave up 5 bases and V 6 bases, and 10 bases lay outside the gene matches. The CDR3 nucleotides read TGTGCCAGTAGGCAGTGGGACAGGGGGCTTTTGACTGAAGCTTTCTTT. Residues: CASRQWDRGLLTEAFF.

The chain employs TRBV4-1 and TRBJ1-3; TRBD1 matches at 7 bases. This CDR3 comprises 16 residues. J gave up 0 bases and V 3 bases, and 5 bases lay outside the gene matches. CDR1 MGHRA and CDR2 YSYEKL come from the germline V gene. The DNA for the CDR3 is TGCGCCAGCAGCCAGGACACAGGGGTCTCTGGAAACACCATATATTTT. Translating gives CASSQDTGVSGNTIYF.

V usage is TRBV5-1 and J usage is TRBJ1-6; D not certain. The germline V gene has CDR1 SGHRS and CDR2 YFSETQ. The CDR3 sequence is 15 residues long. Between the trimmed V and J ends, which lost 0 bases and 10 bases, there was a span of 14 bases. This CDR3 reads CASSLGGSQRSPLHF. The CDR3 DNA reads TGCGCCAGCAGCTTGGGCGGCAGTCAAAGATCACCCCTCCACTTT. The variable domain in full, completed from reference TRBV5-1 and TRBJ1-6, reads KAGVTQTPRYLIKTRGQQVTLSCSPISGHRSVSWYQQTPGQGLQFLFEYFSETQRNKGNFPGRFSGRQFSNSRSEMNVSTLELGDSALYLCASSLGGSQRSPLHFGNGTRLTVT.

As for this clone: Different DNA sequences within this sample yield the same CDR3. J is TRBJ2-7 and V is TRBV5-1; 7 bases are a match to TRBD1. Losses at the gene ends were 4 bases for V and 2 bases for J; bases not matched to a gene: 3. The CDR3 sequence is 13 residues long. CDR1 SGHRS and CDR2 YFSETQ come from the germline V gene. The CDR3 nucleotides read TGCGCCAGCAGCCCGGGACAGACCTACGAGCAGTACTTC. Translating it yields CASSPGQTYEQYF.

This clone was seen a few times. This sequence joins TRBV7-9 and TRBJ2-7; possibly TRBD1 for D (6 bases). This CDR3 has 15 amino acids. Between the trimmed V and J ends, which lost 4 bases and 7 bases, there was a span of 20 bases. The germline gives CDR1 SEHNR, CDR2 FQNEAQ (reference sequence). CDR3: CASSSRTAPGWEQYF. The CDR3 nucleotides are TGTGCCAGCAGCTCTAGGACAGCCCCGGGGTGGGAGCAGTACTTC.

This clone was seen a single time. The V gene is TRBV18, the J gene TRBJ1-2; TRBD1 aligns across 8 bases. Germline values: CDR1 KGHSH, CDR2 LQKENI. The CDR3 is made up of 15 amino acids. Trimming at V came to 5 bases and at J to 6 bases, leaving 11 bases not matched to a gene. The CDR3 DNA reads as TGTGCCAGCTCAACCATCGGACAGGGAGTCGATGGCTACACCTTC. Residues: CASSTIGQGVDGYTF.

The rearrangement uses TRBV2 and TRBJ2-7; a weak D match, TRBD2 (5 bases). The CDR3 consists of 13 residues. V gave up 2 bases and J gave up 6 bases, with 11 bases separating them. Germline assignment: CDR1 SNHLY and CDR2 FYNNEI. The CDR3 sequence: CASSETRAFEQYF. CDR3 coding DNA: TGTGCCAGCAGTGAAACTAGGGCCTTCGAGCAGTACTTC.

The CDR3: CASSPGVQPQHF. The CDR3 DNA is TGTGCCAGCAGTCCAGGGGTTCAGCCCCAGCATTTT. The gene calls are TRBV6-4 and TRBJ1-5; D might be TRBD1 (6 bases). This CDR3 is built from 12 residues. The germline V gene encodes CDR1 MRHNA and CDR2 SNTAGT. The V end lost 5 bases, the J end lost 6 bases, and 8 bases lay between the germline ends.

The chain combines TRBV19 with TRBJ2-3; D remains unclear. The germline CDR1 and CDR2 sequences are LNHDA and SQIVND (reference sequence). V shed 6 bases and J shed 3 bases, with 10 bases lying between them. This CDR3 has 13 amino acids. The CDR3 sequence: CASSSKETDTQYF. As DNA, the CDR3 is TGTGCCAGTAGCTCCAAAGAGACAGATACGCAGTATTTT.

J is TRBJ1-2 and V is TRBV7-9; a possible D gene is TRBD1 (5 bases). V shed 1 base and J shed 6 bases, with 15 bases lying between them. The CDR3 is made up of 15 amino acids. Per germline, CDR1 SEHNR and CDR2 FQNEAQ (reference sequence). The CDR3 DNA reads TGTGCCAGCAGCTTAGGATTTGGCAGGGTAGATGGCTACACCTTC. Translation: CASSLGFGRVDGYTF.

This sequence joins TRBV3-1 (or the pseudogene TRBV3-2) and TRBJ2-4, with TRBD1 identical over 7 bases. The V gene end was trimmed by 1 base and the J gene end by 1 base; junction bases not matched to a gene: 10. The CDR3 is 18 amino acids. Germline CDR1 and CDR2: LGHDT and YNNKEL (reference sequence). The CDR3 loop reads CASSQVLTGTGAKNIQYF. The CDR3 coding sequence is TGTGCCAGCAGCCAAGTGTTGACAGGGACGGGGGCCAAAAACATTCAGTACTTC.

The V and J genes are TRBV5-1 and TRBJ1-6; 7 nucleotides agree with TRBD1. V gave up 2 bases and J gave up 6 bases; unmatched junction bases: 5. Germline assignment: CDR1 SGHRS and CDR2 YFSETQ. The CDR3 covers 15 residues. The CDR3 region has the DNA TGCGCCAGCAGCTTCACGGACAGGACTAATTCACCCCTCCACTTT. It encodes CASSFTDRTNSPLHF.

This sequence joins TRBV4-1 and TRBJ1-1; D is uncertain. The ends were cut back, 1 base at V and 5 bases at J, with 17 bases in the middle. CDR1 is MGHRA and CDR2 is YSYEKL in the germline V gene. The CDR3 contains 16 residues. The CDR3 protein is CASSQGPIIGATEAFF. The CDR3 nucleotides read TGCGCCAGCAGCCAAGGCCCCATAATTGGAGCGACTGAAGCTTTCTTT.

CDR3 loop: CASSPMDRALQETQYF. The CDR3 region has the DNA TGCGCCAGCAGCCCTATGGACAGGGCACTCCAAGAGACCCAGTACTTC. The chain combines TRBV5-1 with TRBJ2-5, with TRBD1 matching 8 bases. Germline CDR1 SGHRS, CDR2 YFSETQ. V trimming: 4 bases; J trimming: 1 base; junction bases outside the gene matches: 9. The CDR3 has 16 amino acids.

This clone was seen just once. The chain employs TRBV5-1 and TRBJ2-3; 13 nucleotides align to TRBD2. Germline lookup yields CDR1 SGHRS and CDR2 YFSETQ. This CDR3 is built from 16 residues. The J segment lost 5 bases and the V segment lost 3 bases, leaving 6 bases of the junction unmatched. CDR3: CASSSRLAGGRDTQYF. Here the CDR3 DNA reads TGCGCCAGCAGCTCCAGACTAGCGGGGGGCCGAGATACGCAGTATTTT. Full variable domain (rest looked up from reference TRBV5-1 and TRBJ2-3): KAGVTQTPRYLIKTRGQQVTLSCSPISGHRSVSWYQQTPGQGLQFLFEYFSETQRNKGNFPGRFSGRQFSNSRSEMNVSTLELGDSALYLCASSSRLAGGRDTQYFGPGTRLTVL.

Here the CDR3 reads CASIQRDQPQHF. As DNA, the CDR3 is TGCGCCAGCATACAGAGGGATCAGCCCCAGCATTTT. This chain links TRBV23-1 with TRBJ1-5, with D unresolved. TRBV23-1 has ORF status, its function being uncertain. V lost 7 bases to trimming and J lost 5 bases, with 9 bases between them. This CDR3 is 12 amino acids long.

This chain links TRBV6-6 with TRBJ2-3; 7 bases align to TRBD1. V was clipped by 1 base and J by 4 bases; unmatched bases: 2. Germline V gene lookup returns CDR1 MNHNY and CDR2 SVGAGI (reference sequence). The CDR3 is 14 amino acids. The CDR3 DNA reads TGTGCCAGCAGTTACTATACAGGGGCAGATACGCAGTATTTT. It specifies CASSYYTGADTQYF.

As concerns this clone: A junction boundary mismatches the germline segment, possibly from a read error. V is TRBV7-7 and J is TRBJ2-5, with D perhaps TRBD1 (5 bases). CDR1 and CDR2 (germline): SSHAT, FNYEAQ (reference sequence). The CDR3 covers 15 residues. CDR3 amino acids: CASSLGRTYQETQYF. CDR3 bases: TGTGCTAGCAGCCTGGGGCGGACGTACCAAGAGACCCAGTACTTC.

The chain carries TRBV5-6 and TRBJ2-7, with 13 bases identical to TRBD2. Trimming removed 2 bases from V and 3 bases from J; junction bases left unmatched: 8. The CDR3 covers 17 residues. Germline assignment: CDR1 SGHDT and CDR2 YYEEEE. CDR3 amino acids: CASSFGLAGDLRYEQYF. CDR3 DNA sequence: TGTGCCAGCAGCTTTGGACTAGCGGGAGATCTTCGCTACGAGCAGTACTTC.

The V call is TRBV30, the J call TRBJ2-1; perhaps TRBD2 as D (6 bases). The V end was cut by 6 bases, the J end by 1 base, with 7 bases between. The CDR3 loop spans 12 amino acids. CDR1 GTSNPN and CDR2 SVGIG come from the germline V gene (reference sequence). The CDR3 bases are TGTGCCTGCGGGGGATCCTACAATGAGCAGTTCTTC. Translation gives CACGGSYNEQFF.

Here the CDR3 DNA reads TGTGCCAGCAGCTTGGCAGCAACTAATGAAAAACTGTTTTTT. This codes for CASSLAATNEKLFF. The chain couples TRBV7-2 to TRBJ1-4; no firm D call. The V end was cut by 3 bases, the J end by 0 bases, with 5 bases between. From germline, CDR1 is SGHTA and CDR2 FQGNSA. This CDR3 contains 14 residues.

This chain uses TRBV4-1 with TRBJ1-2, with 7 positions matching TRBD1. Germline CDR1 is MGHRA and CDR2 is YSYEKL. The CDR3 sequence is 15 residues long. The trim removed 1 base at V and 0 bases at J, leaving 2 bases unmatched. Here the CDR3 reads CASSQGTGTNYGYTF. The CDR3, as DNA: TGCGCCAGCAGCCAAGGGACAGGAACTAACTATGGCTACACCTTC.

The V and J genes are TRBV7-2 and TRBJ2-1; the match to TRBD2 covers 7 bases. Germline CDR1 and CDR2: SGHTA and FQGNSA. The length of the CDR3 is 16 residues. V trimming: 1 base; J trimming: 4 bases; junction bases outside the gene matches: 7. The CDR3 region has the DNA TGTGCCAGCAGCTTAGTGTTAGCGGGCCCATACAATGAGCAGTTCTTC. Translation: CASSLVLAGPYNEQFF.

The V and J genes are TRBV28 and TRBJ2-4, with 11 nucleotides matching TRBD2. This CDR3 has 15 amino acids. Germline CDR1 is MDHEN and CDR2 is SYDVKM. The V gene end was trimmed by 3 bases and the J gene end by 7 bases; junction bases not matched to a gene: 5. CDR3 DNA: TGTGCCAGCAGTTTCTTAGCGGGAGGGCGGAACATTCAGTACTTC. This encodes CASSFLAGGRNIQYF.

This clone was found many times. The junction departs from the called germline gene at one end, perhaps through a read error. The V and J genes are TRBV7-7 and TRBJ2-2; 8 bases align to TRBD2. The CDR3 loop spans 16 amino acids. Germline V gene lookup returns CDR1 SSHAT and CDR2 FNYEAQ (reference sequence). CDR3: CASSATGTSIISELFF. In DNA, the CDR3 is TGTGCTAGCAGCGCGACCGGGACTAGTATTATCTCGGAGCTGTTTTTT.

This chain uses TRBV5-6 with TRBJ2-2; 8 positions match TRBD2. The CDR3 runs to 16 residues. The V segment lost 3 bases and the J segment 0 bases; nucleotides outside the gene matches: 4. Germline V gives CDR1 SGHDT, CDR2 YYEEEE. CDR3 sequence reads: CASSSGGGTNTGELFF. The CDR3 region has the DNA TGTGCCAGCAGCTCGGGCGGGGGGACGAACACCGGGGAGCTGTTTTTT. Full variable domain (remainder filled in from reference TRBV5-6 and TRBJ2-2): DAGVTQSPTHLIKTRGQQVTLRCSPKSGHDTVSWYQQALGQGPQFIFQYYEEEERQRGNFPDRFSGHQFPNYSSELNVNALLLGDSALYLCASSSGGGTNTGELFFGEGSRLTVL.

This chain uses TRBV19 with TRBJ1-6; 7 bases match TRBD1. V was clipped by 6 bases and J by 3 bases; unmatched bases: 5. From germline, CDR1 is LNHDA and CDR2 SQIVND (reference sequence). The CDR3 is 15 amino acids. In nucleotides, the CDR3 is TGTGCCAGTAGAGACCGGACAGGCTATAATTCACCCCTCCACTTT. Its translation is CASRDRTGYNSPLHF.

The chain uses TRBV6-5 and TRBJ2-7, with 9 nucleotides matching TRBD2. The CDR3 is 16 amino acids. From germline, CDR1 is MNHEY and CDR2 SVGAGI. Germline trimming cut 1 base from V and 3 bases from J; bases unmatched to any gene: 7. The CDR3 DNA reads TGTGCCAGCAGTTACTATAGCGGGGGTCCAAGCTACGAGCAGTACTTC. Its protein product is CASSYYSGGPSYEQYF.